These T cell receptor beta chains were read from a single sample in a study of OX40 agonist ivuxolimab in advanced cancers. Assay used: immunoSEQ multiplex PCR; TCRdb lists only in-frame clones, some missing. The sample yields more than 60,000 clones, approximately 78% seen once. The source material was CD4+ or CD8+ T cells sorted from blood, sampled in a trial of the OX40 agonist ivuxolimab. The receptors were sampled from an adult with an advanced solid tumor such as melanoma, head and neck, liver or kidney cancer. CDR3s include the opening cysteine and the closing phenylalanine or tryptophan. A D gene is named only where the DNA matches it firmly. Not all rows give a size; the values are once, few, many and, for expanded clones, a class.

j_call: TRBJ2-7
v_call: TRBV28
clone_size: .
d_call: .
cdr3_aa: CASSWGGIPYEQYF
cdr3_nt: TGTGCCAGCAGTTGGGGCGGGATTCCCTACGAGCAGTACTTC

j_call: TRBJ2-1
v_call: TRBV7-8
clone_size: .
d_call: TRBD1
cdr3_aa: CASSFRRDRVNEQFF
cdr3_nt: TGTGCCAGCAGCTTCCGCCGGGACAGGGTAAATGAGCAGTTCTTC

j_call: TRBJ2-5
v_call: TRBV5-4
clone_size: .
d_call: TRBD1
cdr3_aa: CASSDRDSQETQYF
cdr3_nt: TGTGCCAGCAGCGACCGGGACAGCCAAGAGACCCAGTACTTC

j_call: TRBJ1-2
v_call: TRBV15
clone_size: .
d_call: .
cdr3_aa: CATSPSGPTLWDGYTF
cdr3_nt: TGTGCCACCAGCCCATCCGGACCGACTCTGTGGGATGGCTACACCTTC

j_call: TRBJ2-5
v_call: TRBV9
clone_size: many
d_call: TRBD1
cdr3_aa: CASSASTGEGETQYF
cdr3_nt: TGTGCCAGCAGCGCCTCGACAGGGGAAGGCGAGACCCAGTACTTC

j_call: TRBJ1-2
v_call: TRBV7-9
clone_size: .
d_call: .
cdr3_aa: CASSSEKNYGYTF
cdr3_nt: TGTGCCAGCAGCTCGGAAAAAAACTATGGCTACACCTTC

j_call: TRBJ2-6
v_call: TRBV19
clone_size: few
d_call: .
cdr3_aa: CASMFGTGANVLTF
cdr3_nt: TGTGCCAGTATGTTCGGTACTGGGGCCAACGTCCTGACTTTC

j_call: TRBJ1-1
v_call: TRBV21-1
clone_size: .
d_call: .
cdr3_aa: CASSKRDRGDMNTEAFF
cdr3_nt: TGTGCCAGCAGCAAACGAGACAGGGGCGATATGAACACTGAAGCTTTCTTT

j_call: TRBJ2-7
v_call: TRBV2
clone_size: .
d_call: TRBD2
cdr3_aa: CASSELGREGYEQYF
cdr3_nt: TGTGCCAGCAGTGAATTGGGGCGGGAGGGCTACGAGCAGTACTTC

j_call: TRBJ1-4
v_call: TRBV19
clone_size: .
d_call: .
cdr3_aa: CASSIQRMGEKLFF
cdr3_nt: TGTGCCAGTAGTATCCAGCGAATGGGTGAAAAACTGTTTTTT

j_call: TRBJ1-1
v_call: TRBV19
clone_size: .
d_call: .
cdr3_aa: CASSIQGSRNTEAFF
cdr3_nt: TGTGCCAGTAGTATACAGGGCTCTCGGAACACTGAAGCTTTCTTT

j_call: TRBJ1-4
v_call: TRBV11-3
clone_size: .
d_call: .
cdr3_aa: CASSPSPRGKLFF
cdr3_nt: TGTGCCAGCAGCCCCTCCCCCCGAGGGAAACTGTTTTTT

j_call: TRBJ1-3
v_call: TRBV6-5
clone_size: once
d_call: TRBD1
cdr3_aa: CASSQGQVGNTIYF
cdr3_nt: TGTGCCAGCAGTCAGGGACAGGTTGGAAACACCATATATTTT

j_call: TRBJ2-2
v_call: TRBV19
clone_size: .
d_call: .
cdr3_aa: CASSIGAGVFGELFF
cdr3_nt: TGTGCCAGTAGTATAGGGGCGGGTGTGTTCGGGGAGCTGTTTTTT

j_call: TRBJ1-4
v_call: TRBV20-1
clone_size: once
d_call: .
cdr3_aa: CSARVGPGLFF
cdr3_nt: TGCAGTGCTAGAGTAGGCCCCGGGCTGTTTTTT

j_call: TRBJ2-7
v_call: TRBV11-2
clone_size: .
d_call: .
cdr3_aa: CASSLDVFLSYEQYF
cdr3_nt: TGTGCCAGCAGCCTCGACGTATTTCTCTCCTACGAGCAGTACTTC

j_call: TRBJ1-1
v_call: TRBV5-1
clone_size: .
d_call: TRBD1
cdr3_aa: CASSKDRVLDTEAFF
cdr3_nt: TGCGCCAGCAGCAAGGACAGGGTCTTAGATACTGAAGCTTTCTTT

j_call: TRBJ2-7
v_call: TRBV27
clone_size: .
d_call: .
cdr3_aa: CASSPRTMGEQYF
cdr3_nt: TGTGCCAGCAGTCCAAGGACAATGGGGGAGCAGTACTTC

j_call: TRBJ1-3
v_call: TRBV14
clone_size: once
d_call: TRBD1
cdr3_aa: CASSHTGQGAYTIYF
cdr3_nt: TGTGCCAGCAGCCATACGGGACAGGGGGCATACACCATATATTTT

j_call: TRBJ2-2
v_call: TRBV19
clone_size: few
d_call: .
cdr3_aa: CASSIGGAGELFF
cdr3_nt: TGTGCCAGTAGTATAGGCGGGGCCGGGGAGCTGTTTTTT

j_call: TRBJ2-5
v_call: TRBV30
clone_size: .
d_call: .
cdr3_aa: CAWSVTVETQYF
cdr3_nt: TGTGCCTGGAGTGTAACTGTAGAGACCCAGTACTTC

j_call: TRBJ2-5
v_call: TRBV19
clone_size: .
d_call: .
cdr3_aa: CASETRGSGETQYF
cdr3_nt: TGTGCCAGTGAAACCAGGGGCTCGGGGGAGACCCAGTACTTC

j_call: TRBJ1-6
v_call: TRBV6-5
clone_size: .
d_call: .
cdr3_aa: CASSVTGTEYSPLHF
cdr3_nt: TGTGCCAGCAGTGTAACCGGGACCGAATATTCACCCCTCCACTTT

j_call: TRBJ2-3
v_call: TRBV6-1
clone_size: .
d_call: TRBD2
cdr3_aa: CASSDGTSPSDTQYF
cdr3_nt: TGTGCCAGCAGTGACGGGACTAGCCCCTCAGATACGCAGTATTTT

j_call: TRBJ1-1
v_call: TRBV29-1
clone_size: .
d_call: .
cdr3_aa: CSVALLNTEAFF
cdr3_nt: TGCAGCGTTGCCCTTTTGAACACTGAAGCTTTCTTT

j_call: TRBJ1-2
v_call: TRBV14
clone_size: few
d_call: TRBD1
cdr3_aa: CASSKDRVYGYTF
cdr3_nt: TGTGCCAGCAGCAAGGACAGGGTCTATGGCTACACCTTC

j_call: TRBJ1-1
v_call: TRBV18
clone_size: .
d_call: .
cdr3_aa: CASSQGRDTEAFF
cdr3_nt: TGTGCCAGCTCACAAGGACGGGACACTGAAGCTTTCTTT

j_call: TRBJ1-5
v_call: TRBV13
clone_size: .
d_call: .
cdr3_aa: CASSLGEGTPQHF
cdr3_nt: TGTGCCAGCAGCTTAGGGGAGGGGACGCCCCAGCATTTT

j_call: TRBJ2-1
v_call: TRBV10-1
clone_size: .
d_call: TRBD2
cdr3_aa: CASSGGLAGGSYNEQFF
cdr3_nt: TGCGCCAGCAGTGGTGGACTAGCGGGGGGTTCCTACAATGAGCAGTTCTTC

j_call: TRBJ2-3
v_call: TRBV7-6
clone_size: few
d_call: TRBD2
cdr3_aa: CASSLAPSGSGDTQYF
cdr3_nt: TGTGCCAGCAGCTTAGCGCCCAGCGGGAGCGGGGATACGCAGTATTTT

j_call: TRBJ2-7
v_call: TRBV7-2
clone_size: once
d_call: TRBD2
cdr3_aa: CASSSSGQFPEQYF
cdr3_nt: TGTGCCAGCAGTTCTAGCGGTCAGTTCCCCGAGCAGTACTTC

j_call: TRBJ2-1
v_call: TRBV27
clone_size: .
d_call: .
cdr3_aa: CASRGSSVQFF
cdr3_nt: TGTGCCAGCAGGGGATCTTCGGTGCAGTTCTTC

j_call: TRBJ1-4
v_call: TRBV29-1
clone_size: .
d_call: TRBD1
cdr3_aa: CSATGTETATNEKLFF
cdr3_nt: TGCAGCGCGACCGGGACAGAGACTGCAACTAATGAAAAACTGTTTTTT

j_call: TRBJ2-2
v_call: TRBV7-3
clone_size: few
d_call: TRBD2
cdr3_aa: CASSLAGGPGTGELFF
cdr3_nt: TGTGCCAGCAGCTTAGCGGGAGGGCCCGGCACCGGGGAGCTGTTTTTT

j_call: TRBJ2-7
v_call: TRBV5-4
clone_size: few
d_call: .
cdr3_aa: CASSSWTAGTYEQYF
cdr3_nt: TGTGCCAGCAGCTCCTGGACAGCGGGGACCTACGAGCAGTACTTC

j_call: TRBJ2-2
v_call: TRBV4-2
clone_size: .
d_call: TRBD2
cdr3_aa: CASSQELGGRAGGELFF
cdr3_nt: TGTGCCAGCAGCCAAGAGTTAGGCGGGAGGGCCGGCGGGGAGCTGTTTTTT

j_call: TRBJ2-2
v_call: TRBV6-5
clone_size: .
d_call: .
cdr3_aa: CASSLIPANTGELFF
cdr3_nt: TGTGCCAGCAGTTTGATACCCGCGAACACCGGGGAGCTGTTTTTT

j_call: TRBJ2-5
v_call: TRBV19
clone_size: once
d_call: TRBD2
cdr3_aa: CASSTASGGILQETQYF
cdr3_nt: TGTGCCAGTAGTACGGCTAGCGGGGGGATCCTACAAGAGACCCAGTACTTC

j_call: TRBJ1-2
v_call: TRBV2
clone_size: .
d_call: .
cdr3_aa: CASSPGTSGYTF
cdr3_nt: TGTGCCAGCAGTCCCGGGACGTCTGGCTACACCTTC

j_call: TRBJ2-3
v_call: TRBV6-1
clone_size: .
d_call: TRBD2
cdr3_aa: CASSEGEGGADTQYF
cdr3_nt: TGTGCCAGCAGTGAGGGGGAGGGCGGTGCAGATACGCAGTATTTT

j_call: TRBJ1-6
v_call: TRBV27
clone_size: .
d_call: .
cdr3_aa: CASSPQVNSPLHF
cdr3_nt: TGTGCCAGCAGTCCACAGGTGAATTCACCCCTCCACTTT

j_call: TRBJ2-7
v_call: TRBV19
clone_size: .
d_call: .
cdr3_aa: CASSRRGNRGDEQYF
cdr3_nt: TGTGCCAGTAGTCGCCGGGGTAACCGGGGAGACGAGCAGTACTTC

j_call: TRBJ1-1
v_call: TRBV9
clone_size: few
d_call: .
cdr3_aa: CASSRLDTEAFF
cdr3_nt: TGTGCCAGCAGCCGCCTGGACACTGAAGCTTTCTTT

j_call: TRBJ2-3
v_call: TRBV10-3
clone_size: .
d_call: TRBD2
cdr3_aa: CAIRFSGGSGDTQYF
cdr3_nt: TGTGCCATCAGGTTTAGCGGGGGGTCGGGAGATACGCAGTATTTT

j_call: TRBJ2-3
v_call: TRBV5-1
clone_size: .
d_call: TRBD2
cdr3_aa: CASSYRASGVSSTDTQYF
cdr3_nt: TGCGCCAGCAGCTACCGGGCTAGCGGGGTATCTAGCACAGATACGCAGTATTTT

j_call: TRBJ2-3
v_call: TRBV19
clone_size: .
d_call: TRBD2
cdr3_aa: CASSMTSSGADTQYF
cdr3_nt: TGTGCCAGTAGTATGACTAGCTCTGGCGCAGATACGCAGTATTTT

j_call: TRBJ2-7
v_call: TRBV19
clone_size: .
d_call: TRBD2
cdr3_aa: CASRDPASGGAYEQYF
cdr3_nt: TGTGCCAGTAGAGACCCGGCTAGCGGGGGGGCCTACGAGCAGTACTTC

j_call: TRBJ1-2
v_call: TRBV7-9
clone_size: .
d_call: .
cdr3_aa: CASSLGPGSQTPYGYTF
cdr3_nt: TGTGCCAGCAGCCTAGGTCCGGGATCCCAAACTCCCTATGGCTACACCTTC

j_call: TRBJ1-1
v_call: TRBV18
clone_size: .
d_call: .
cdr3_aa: CASSREGVTEAFF
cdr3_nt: TGTGCCAGCTCACGGGAGGGGGTAACTGAAGCTTTCTTT

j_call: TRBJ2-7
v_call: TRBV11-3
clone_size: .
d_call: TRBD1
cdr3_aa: CASSLSIGQGNEQYF
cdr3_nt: TGTGCCAGCAGCTTATCTATTGGACAGGGGAACGAGCAGTACTTC

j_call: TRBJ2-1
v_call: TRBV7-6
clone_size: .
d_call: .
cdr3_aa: CASTRGTLYNEQFF
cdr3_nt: TGTGCCAGCACCCGGGGGACCCTCTACAATGAGCAGTTCTTC

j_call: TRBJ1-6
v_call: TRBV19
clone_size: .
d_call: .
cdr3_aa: CASSIGGKPLHF
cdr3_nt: TGTGCCAGTAGTATAGGGGGTAAACCCCTCCACTTT

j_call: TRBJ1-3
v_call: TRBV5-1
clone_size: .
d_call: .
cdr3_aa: CASSRDLTNRADSGNTIYF
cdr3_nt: TGCGCCAGCAGCCGCGACCTAACCAACAGGGCCGACTCTGGAAACACCATATATTTT

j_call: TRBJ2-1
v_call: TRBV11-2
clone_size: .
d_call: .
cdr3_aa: CASSFINEQFF
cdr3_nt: TGTGCCAGCAGCTTCATCAATGAGCAGTTCTTC

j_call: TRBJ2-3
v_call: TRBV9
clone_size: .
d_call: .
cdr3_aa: CASRRDFSTPGTQYF
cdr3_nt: TGTGCCAGCAGGCGGGACTTCTCCACGCCAGGTACGCAGTATTTT

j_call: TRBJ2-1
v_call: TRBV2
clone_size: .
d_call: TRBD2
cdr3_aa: CASSELTLAGGNEQFF
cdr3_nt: TGTGCCAGCAGTGAATTGACCCTAGCGGGGGGGAATGAGCAGTTCTTC

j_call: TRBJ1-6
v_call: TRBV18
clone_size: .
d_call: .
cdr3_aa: CASSPTGFDSPLHF
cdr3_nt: TGTGCCAGCTCACCAACAGGGTTTGATTCACCCCTCCACTTT